This TCR beta chain was recorded in a study of T-cell memory formation after mild COVID-19. Constant-segment primers were used for 5'RACE, and the resulting TCR alpha and TCR beta cDNA libraries carried sample barcodes and UMIs. From the 5' RACE reads, TCRdb called clonotypes with MiXCR, one entry per CDR3 protein. Of some 13,000 distinct CDR3 sequences detected, 12% appear once; the ten largest clones hold 49%. The V gene's germline CDR1 is SGHRS and CDR2 YFSETQ. This CDR3 spans 14 amino acids. V shed 0 bases and J 9 bases; nucleotides not matched to a gene: 7. The count of this clonotype is one. Input material: PBMCs or a T cell subset sorted from them (not recorded which). The TCR originated in an adult woman who had mild COVID-19 (a few samples of this study predate the infection). Cell type and time point are not known. The chain carries TRBV5-1 and TRBJ1-1, with TRBD1 identical over 8 bases. This CDR3 is CASSLETGAPKAFF. CDR3 bases: TGCGCCAGCAGCTTGGAGACAGGGGCACCGAAAGCTTTCTTT.